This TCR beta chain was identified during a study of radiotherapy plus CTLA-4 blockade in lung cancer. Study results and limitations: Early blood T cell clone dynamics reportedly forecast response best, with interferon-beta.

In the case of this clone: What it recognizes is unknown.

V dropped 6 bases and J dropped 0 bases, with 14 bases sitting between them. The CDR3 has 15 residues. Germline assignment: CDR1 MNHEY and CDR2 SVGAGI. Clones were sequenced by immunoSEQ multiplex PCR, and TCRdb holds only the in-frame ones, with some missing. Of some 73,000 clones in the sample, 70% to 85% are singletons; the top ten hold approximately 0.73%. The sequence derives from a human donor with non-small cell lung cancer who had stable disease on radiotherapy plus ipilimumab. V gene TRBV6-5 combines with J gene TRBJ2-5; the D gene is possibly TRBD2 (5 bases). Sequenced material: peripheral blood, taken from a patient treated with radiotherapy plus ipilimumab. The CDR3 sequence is CASSPPRGNQETQYF. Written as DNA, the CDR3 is TGTGCCAGCAGCCCCCCCCGGGGAAACCAAGAGACCCAGTACTTC.